This entry features one TCR beta chain sequence. The antigen remains unidentified. This specimen belongs to a study of T-cell memory formation after mild COVID-19. General study findings and limits: Contracting clones localized mainly to CM and EM when CD4+ and mainly to EMRA when CD8+. Clones that contracted from day 15 to 85 had balanced CD4/CD8; later expanders were CD4+ biased.

The V gene lost 10 bases and the J gene lost 4 bases, with 15 bases spanning the gap. Per the germline V gene, CDR1 is MNHEY and CDR2 is SVGAGI. The CDR3 is 13 residues long. The TCR alpha and TCR beta cDNA libraries, bearing sample barcodes and UMIs, were generated by 5'RACE using constant-segment primers. TCRdb independently ran MiXCR on the 5' RACE reads; one entry per CDR3 protein. Of 340,000 or so distinct CDR3 sequences in the sample, over 10% were seen once. This sequence joins TRBV6-5 and TRBJ2-3; D tentatively fits TRBD1 or TRBD2 (6 bases each). This TCR was sampled from a man aged 18 to 30 who had mild COVID-19 (a few samples of this study predate the infection). Cell type and time point are not known. Sequencing input: PBMCs or a T cell subset sorted from them (not recorded which). The CDR3 loop reads CATTPGAPDTQYF. The CDR3 bases are TGTGCCACCACCCCGGGGGCCCCAGATACGCAGTATTTT.